These 8 T cell receptor beta chains came from one sample sequenced in a study of PD-L1 blockade in urothelial cancer (dated by TCRdb to the late 2010s). The library was made by the immunoSEQ multiplex PCR assay. TCRdb carries this immuneACCESS record with in-frame sequences only. Its versions omit some clonotypes, under half of them owing to an unresolved V gene in the studies checked, with the rest unexplained. This sample lists fewer than 130,000 clones; approximately 86% were detected once. 2.4% of the sample comes from the top ten. The material sequenced was PBMCs, taken around atezolizumab (anti-PD-L1) treatment. The receptors stem from a man in his forties or fifties with urothelial cancer.

The chain combines TRBV6-1 with TRBJ2-1; TRBD1 agrees at 8 bases. CDR3 length: 18 amino acids. V was pared by 1 base and J by 6 bases, with 14 bases of the junction left unmatched. Germline V lookup: CDR1 MNHNS, CDR2 SASEGT. CDR3: CASSEGLGEGQVSNEQFF. The CDR3 region has the DNA TGTGCCAGCAGTGAAGGTTTGGGTGAGGGACAGGTAAGCAATGAGCAGTTCTTC.

The chain joins TRBV10-3 to TRBJ2-5; maybe TRBD2 (6 bases). The CDR3 loop spans 13 amino acids. The germline V gene has CDR1 ENHRY and CDR2 SYGVKD. Trimming took 10 bases from V and 4 from J, leaving 16 bases between them. The CDR3 reads CASAGSARETQYF. CDR3 sequence (DNA): TGTGCCAGCGCCGGGAGCGCAAGAGAGACCCAGTACTTC.

The rearrangement joins TRBV14 to TRBJ1-2, with unresolved D. The CDR3 totals 13 residues. Trimming pared 0 bases from V and 4 bases from J, leaving 6 bases between. Germline-derived CDR1 and CDR2 are SGHDN and FVKESK. In DNA form, the CDR3 reads TGTGCCAGCAGCCAAGACAGGTTCTATGGCTACACCTTC. Translated, it gives CASSQDRFYGYTF.

This chain joins TRBV5-1 and TRBJ1-1, with D possibly matching TRBD1 (6 bases). There are 13 residues in the CDR3. Trimming left V 3 bases short and J 1 base short, with 7 bases between. Germline CDR1 reads SGHRS; CDR2 reads YFSETQ. CDR3 residues: CASSSTGNTEAFF. Written as DNA, the CDR3 is TGCGCCAGCAGCTCGACAGGGAACACTGAAGCTTTCTTT. Combining the CDR3 with reference TRBV5-1 and TRBJ1-1 gives the whole variable domain KAGVTQTPRYLIKTRGQQVTLSCSPISGHRSVSWYQQTPGQGLQFLFEYFSETQRNKGNFPGRFSGRQFSNSRSEMNVSTLELGDSALYLCASSSTGNTEAFFGQGTRLTVV.

This chain connects TRBV10-3 to TRBJ1-1; D is possibly TRBD1 (6 bases). CDR1 and CDR2 (germline): ENHRY, SYGVKD. V was cut by 6 bases and J by 0 bases, with 20 bases left in between. This CDR3 is built from 17 residues. CDR3 bases: TGTGCCATCAGGCGCCAAAAGGACAGTCACATGAACACTGAAGCTTTCTTT. This translates into CAIRRQKDSHMNTEAFF.

The rearrangement uses TRBV6-5 and TRBJ2-7; 11 bases map to TRBD1. Per the germline V gene, CDR1 is MNHEY and CDR2 is SVGAGI. V shed 7 bases, J shed 7 bases, and the junction held 9 bases outside the gene matches. CDR3 size: 14 residues. In DNA form, the CDR3 reads TGTGCCAGCACAAGAGGGACAGGGGGGTTTGAGCAGTACTTC. This gives the protein CASTRGTGGFEQYF.

The chain employs TRBV29-1 and TRBJ1-4; 8 bases agree with TRBD1. Germline CDR1 is SQVTM and CDR2 is ANQGSEA. The CDR3 sequence is 15 residues long. J was trimmed by 7 bases and V by 0 bases; bases with no gene match: 7. The CDR3 region has the DNA TGCAGCGTTGAAGATCTTCACAGGGGGGCTGAAAAACTGTTTTTT. Translated, it gives CSVEDLHRGAEKLFF.

V gene TRBV11-2 combines with J gene TRBJ2-1, with TRBD2 identical over 7 bases. V was pared by 1 base and J by 0 bases, with 9 bases of the junction left unmatched. There are 18 residues in the CDR3. Germline-derived CDR1 and CDR2 are SGHAT and FQNNGV. CDR3: CASSLVPIAGSSYNEQFF. Here the CDR3 DNA reads TGTGCCAGCAGCTTAGTTCCAATAGCGGGTAGCTCCTACAATGAGCAGTTCTTC.